This T cell receptor (beta chain) was sequenced for a study of technical replicates of blood from several donors. Profiling relied on immunoSEQ multiplex PCR, and the TCRdb table lists in-frame clones only, not all of them. The sample consists of some 94,000 clones, almost 97% of them appearing once. This receptor was identified in a human donor in good health. Specimen: T cells isolated from PBMCs.

The CDR3 sequence is CASSPPGAPSSNQPQHF. The CDR3 nucleotides are TGCGCCAGCAGCCCCCCTGGGGCACCCTCGAGCAATCAGCCCCAGCATTTT. V and J are TRBV5-1 and TRBJ1-5, with a weak D call TRBD1 (5 bases). This CDR3 contains 17 residues. Germline V lookup: CDR1 SGHRS, CDR2 YFSETQ. Trimming cost V 4 bases and J 1 base, with 18 bases left between them.